The subject of this entry is one T cell receptor beta chain. This sample is part of a study of shared clonotypes between healthy human individuals. In the naive CD8 group, cells lacked CD45RO and were positively selected for CCR7, so terminally differentiated effector memory CD45RA+ cells were left out. Every one of the donors was a Caucasian adult that lived in Nashville, Tennessee. Several immunoSEQ plates held equal portions of the genomic DNA taken from each subset. Method: immunoSEQ multiplex PCR; TCRdb's copy keeps in-frame clones and lacks some. The data hold about 2 million clones, with about 95% observed a single time. The sequenced sample was naive CD8+ T cells sorted from blood. The clonotype was recovered from a man in his late teens or twenties in good health.

Here the CDR3 reads CASSVLKLINDYTF. For the CDR3, the DNA is TGTGCCAGCAGTGTTCTAAAGCTTATAAATGACTACACCTTC. The rearrangement joins TRBV2 to TRBJ1-2, with unresolved D. CDR3 size: 14 residues. Per the germline V gene, CDR1 is SNHLY and CDR2 is FYNNEI. V lost 4 bases and J 10 bases, leaving 19 bases between the germline ends.